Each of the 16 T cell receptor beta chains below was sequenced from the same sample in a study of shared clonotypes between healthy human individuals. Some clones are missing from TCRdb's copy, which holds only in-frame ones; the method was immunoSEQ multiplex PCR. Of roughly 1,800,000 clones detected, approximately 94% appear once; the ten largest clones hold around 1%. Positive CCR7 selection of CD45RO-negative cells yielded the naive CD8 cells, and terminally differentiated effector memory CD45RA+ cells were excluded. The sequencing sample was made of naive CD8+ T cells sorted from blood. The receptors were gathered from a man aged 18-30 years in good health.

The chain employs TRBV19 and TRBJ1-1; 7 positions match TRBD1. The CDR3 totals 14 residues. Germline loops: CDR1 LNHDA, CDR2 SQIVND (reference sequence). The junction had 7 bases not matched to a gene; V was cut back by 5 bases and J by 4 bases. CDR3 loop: CASSVTGLGTEAFF. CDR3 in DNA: TGTGCCAGTAGTGTGACAGGGCTCGGCACTGAAGCTTTCTTT.

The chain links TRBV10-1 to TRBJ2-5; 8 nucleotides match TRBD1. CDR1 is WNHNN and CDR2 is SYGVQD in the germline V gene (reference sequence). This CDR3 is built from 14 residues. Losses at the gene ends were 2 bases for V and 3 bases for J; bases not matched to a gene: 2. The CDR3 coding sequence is TGCGCCAGCAGTGAGCCGACAGGGGAAGAGACCCAGTACTTC. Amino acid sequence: CASSEPTGEETQYF.

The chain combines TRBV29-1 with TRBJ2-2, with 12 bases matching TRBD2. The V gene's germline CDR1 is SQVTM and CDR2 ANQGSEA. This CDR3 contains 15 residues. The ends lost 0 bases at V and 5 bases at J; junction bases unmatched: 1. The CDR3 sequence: CSVEELAGGTGELFF. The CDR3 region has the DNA TGCAGCGTTGAAGAGCTAGCGGGGGGGACCGGGGAGCTGTTTTTT.

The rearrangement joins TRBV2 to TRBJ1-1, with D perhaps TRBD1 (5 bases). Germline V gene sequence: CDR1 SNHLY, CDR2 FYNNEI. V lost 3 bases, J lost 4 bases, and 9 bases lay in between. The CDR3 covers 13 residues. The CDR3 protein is CASSDPGTTEAFF. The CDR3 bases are TGTGCCAGCAGTGATCCCGGGACCACTGAAGCTTTCTTT.

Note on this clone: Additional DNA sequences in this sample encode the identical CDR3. The CDR3 sequence: CASSLGTASYEQYF. The DNA of the CDR3 is TGTGCCAGCAGCTTAGGAACGGCCTCCTACGAGCAGTACTTC. The rearrangement joins TRBV7-9 to TRBJ2-7, with D unresolved. CDR3 length: 14 amino acids. Germline-derived CDR1 and CDR2 are SEHNR and FQNEAQ (reference sequence). V lost 1 base to trimming and J lost 0 bases, with 7 bases between them.

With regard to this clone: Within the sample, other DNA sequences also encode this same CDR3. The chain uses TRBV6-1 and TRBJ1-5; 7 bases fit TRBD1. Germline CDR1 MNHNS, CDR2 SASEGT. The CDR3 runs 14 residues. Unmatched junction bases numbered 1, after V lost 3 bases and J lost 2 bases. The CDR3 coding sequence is TGTGCCAGCAGTGAGGGGACAGGCAATCAGCCCCAGCATTTT. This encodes CASSEGTGNQPQHF.

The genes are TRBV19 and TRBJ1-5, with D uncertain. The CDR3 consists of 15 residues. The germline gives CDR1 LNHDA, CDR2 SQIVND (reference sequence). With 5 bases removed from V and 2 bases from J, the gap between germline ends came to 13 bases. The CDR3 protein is CASSDDGGGNQPQHF. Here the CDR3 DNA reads TGTGCCAGTAGTGACGACGGTGGGGGCAATCAGCCCCAGCATTTT.

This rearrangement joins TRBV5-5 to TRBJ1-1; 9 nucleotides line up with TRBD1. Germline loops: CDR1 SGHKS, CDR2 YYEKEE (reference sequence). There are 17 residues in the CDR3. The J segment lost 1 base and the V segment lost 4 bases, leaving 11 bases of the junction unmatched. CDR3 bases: TGTGCCAGCAGCAAACAGGGGGCGGGAGGTCCGAACACTGAAGCTTTCTTT. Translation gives CASSKQGAGGPNTEAFF.

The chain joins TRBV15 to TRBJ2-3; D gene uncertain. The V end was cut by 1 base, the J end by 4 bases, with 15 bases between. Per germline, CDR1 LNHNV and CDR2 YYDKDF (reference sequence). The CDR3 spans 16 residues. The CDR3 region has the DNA TGTGCCACCAGCAGAGCTCCTCCACAAGGGCCAGATACGCAGTATTTT. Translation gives CATSRAPPQGPDTQYF.

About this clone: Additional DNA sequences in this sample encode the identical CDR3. The CDR3 region has the DNA TGTGCCAGCAGTGACCCAGGGGTCAGCTACGAGCAGTACTTC. This gives the protein CASSDPGVSYEQYF. The chain links TRBV2 to TRBJ2-7; a weak D match, TRBD1 (6 bases). From germline, CDR1 is SNHLY and CDR2 FYNNEI. The length of the CDR3 is 14 residues. Trimming removed 3 bases from V and 3 bases from J, with 12 bases in between.

In nucleotides, the CDR3 is TGTGCCAGCAGTCCTCAGGGGGCAGATACGCAGTATTTT. Amino acid sequence: CASSPQGADTQYF. The J gene is TRBJ2-3, the V gene TRBV28, with 7 nucleotides matching TRBD1. Germline V gene lookup returns CDR1 MDHEN and CDR2 SYDVKM. CDR3 length equals 13 residues. The trim removed 5 bases at V and 4 bases at J, leaving 3 bases unmatched.

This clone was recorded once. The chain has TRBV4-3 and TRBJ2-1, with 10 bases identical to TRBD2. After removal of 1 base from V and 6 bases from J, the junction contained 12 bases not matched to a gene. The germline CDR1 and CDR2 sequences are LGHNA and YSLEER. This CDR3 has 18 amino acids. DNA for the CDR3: TGCGCCAGCAGCCAAGTCGAATCGGCTAGCGGGAGTTCCAATGAGCAGTTCTTC. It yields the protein CASSQVESASGSSNEQFF.

Here the CDR3 reads CASGVGTEDSNQPQHF. The DNA for the CDR3 is TGTGCCAGCGGGGTGGGGACAGAGGATAGCAATCAGCCCCAGCATTTT. This rearrangement joins TRBV4-2 to TRBJ1-5; 7 positions agree with TRBD1. The germline gives CDR1 LGHNA, CDR2 YNFKEQ. V lost 8 bases, J lost 0 bases, and 10 bases stayed unmatched. The length of the CDR3 is 16 residues.

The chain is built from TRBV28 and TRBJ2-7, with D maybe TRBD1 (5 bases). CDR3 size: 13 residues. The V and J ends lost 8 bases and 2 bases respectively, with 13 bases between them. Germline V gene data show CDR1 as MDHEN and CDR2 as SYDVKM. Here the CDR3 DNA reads TGTGCCAGCCTGGGGCGGCATACCTACGAGCAGTACTTC. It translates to CASLGRHTYEQYF.

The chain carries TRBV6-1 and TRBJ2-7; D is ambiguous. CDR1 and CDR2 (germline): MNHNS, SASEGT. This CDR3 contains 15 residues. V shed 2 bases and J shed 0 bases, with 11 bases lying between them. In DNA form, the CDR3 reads TGTGCCAGCAGTGAATACTCACAGATCTCCTACGAGCAGTACTTC. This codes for CASSEYSQISYEQYF.

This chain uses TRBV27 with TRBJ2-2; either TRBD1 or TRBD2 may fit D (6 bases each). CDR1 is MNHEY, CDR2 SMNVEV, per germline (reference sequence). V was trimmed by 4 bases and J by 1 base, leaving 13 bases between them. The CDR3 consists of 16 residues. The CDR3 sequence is CASSSFAGQNTGELFF. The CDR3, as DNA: TGTGCCAGCAGTTCATTCGCGGGACAGAACACCGGGGAGCTGTTTTTT.